This entry concerns a single T cell receptor beta chain. V gave up 0 bases and J gave up 5 bases; unmatched junction bases: 6. The CDR3 consists of 15 residues. CDR1 and CDR2 from the germline V gene are SGDLS and YYNGEE. TCRdb's table, derived via immunoSEQ multiplex PCR, lists solely in-frame clones and lacks some. This sample carries around 300,000 clones, about 90% of them seen once, and the ten largest clones take 1.5% to 2%. The data derive from a study of blood T cell repertoires in COVID-19. Sequencing was done on a sample of PBMCs or T cells enriched from blood (not recorded which). This TCR derives from a woman in her sixties or seventies who had recovered from COVID-19. The chain combines TRBV9 with TRBJ2-3; 7 positions agree with TRBD2. Here the CDR3 reads CASSVGRGGRDTQYF. CDR3 sequence (DNA): TGTGCCAGCAGCGTAGGGCGCGGCGGGAGAGATACGCAGTATTTT.